This TCR beta chain stems from a study of blood T cell repertoires in COVID-19. The CDR3 is made up of 14 amino acids. Trimming took off 5 bases at V and 1 base at J, with 12 bases between the two ends. CDR1 and CDR2 (germline): SEHNR, FQNEAQ (reference sequence). TCRdb's copy holds only in-frame clones and misses some; the assay was immunoSEQ multiplex PCR. The sample holds 42,000 or so clones, under 80% seen once. Material for sequencing was peripheral blood. The V and J genes are TRBV7-9 and TRBJ2-7, with D possibly matching TRBD1 (7 bases). The sequence derives from a man at least 80 years old with acute or convalescent COVID-19. CDR3 region: CASSPSGGSYEQYF. CDR3 coding DNA: TGTGCCAGCAGCCCCTCAGGGGGGTCCTACGAGCAGTACTTC.